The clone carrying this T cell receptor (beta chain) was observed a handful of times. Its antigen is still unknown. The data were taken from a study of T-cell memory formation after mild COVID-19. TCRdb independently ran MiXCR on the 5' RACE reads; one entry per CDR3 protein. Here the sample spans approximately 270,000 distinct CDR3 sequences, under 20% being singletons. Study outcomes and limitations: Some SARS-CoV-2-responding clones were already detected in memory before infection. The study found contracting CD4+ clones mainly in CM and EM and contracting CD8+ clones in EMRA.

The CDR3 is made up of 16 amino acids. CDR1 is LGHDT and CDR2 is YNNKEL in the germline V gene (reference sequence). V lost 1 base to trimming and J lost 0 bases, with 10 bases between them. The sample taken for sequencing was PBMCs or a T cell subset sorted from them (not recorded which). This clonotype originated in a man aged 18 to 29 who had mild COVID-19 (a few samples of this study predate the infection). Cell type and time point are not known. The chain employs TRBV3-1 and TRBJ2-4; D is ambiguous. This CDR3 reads CASSQVYGLAKNIQYF. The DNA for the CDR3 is TGTGCCAGCAGCCAAGTCTACGGCTTAGCCAAAAACATTCAGTACTTC.